The clone carrying this T cell receptor beta chain was detected only a few times. What it recognizes is unknown. The sample comes from a study of CD8+ T cells in alopecia areata. Study-level results: Scalp samples also yield sequences of resident alphabeta T cells from normal skin. Normal scalp had lower clonality than lesional scalp, with alopecia totalis/universalis lesions showing this most strongly.

Trimming cost V 4 bases and J 3 bases; bases outside gene matches: 9. CDR3 length: 15 amino acids. The germline gives CDR1 SGDLS, CDR2 YYNGEE. Isolated RNA was reverse transcribed into cDNA used as the sequencing template. Sequenced by immunoSEQ multiplex PCR; TCRdb stores in-frame clones only, minus some. The data hold about 150,000 clones, with around 55% observed a single time. CD4+ and CD8+ T cells were sorted from PBMCs. This chain joins TRBV9 and TRBJ1-2; 7 bases agree with TRBD1. Specimen: CD8+ T cells sorted from blood, collected at week 0. The sequence was collected from a human donor with alopecia areata. CDR3 sequence (DNA): TGTGCCAGCAGCCCAGAGGGGGCATCGGACTATGGCTACACCTTC. Amino acid sequence: CASSPEGASDYGYTF.